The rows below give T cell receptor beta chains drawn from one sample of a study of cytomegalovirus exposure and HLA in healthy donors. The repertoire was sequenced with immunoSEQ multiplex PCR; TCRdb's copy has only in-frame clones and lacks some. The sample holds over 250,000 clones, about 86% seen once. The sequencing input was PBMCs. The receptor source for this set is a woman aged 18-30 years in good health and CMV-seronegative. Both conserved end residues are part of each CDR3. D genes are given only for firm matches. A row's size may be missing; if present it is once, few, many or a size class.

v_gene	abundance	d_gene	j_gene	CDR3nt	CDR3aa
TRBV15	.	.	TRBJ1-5	TGTGCCACCAGCGGGCGTGGGACACAATATAGCAATCAGCCCCAGCATTTT	CATSGRGTQYSNQPQHF
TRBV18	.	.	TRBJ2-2	TGTGCCAGCTCACCCATACAGGGAAACACCGGGGAGCTGTTTTTT	CASSPIQGNTGELFF
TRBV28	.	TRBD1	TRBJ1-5	TGTGCCAGCAGTTCGGGACAGGGGGCTGAAGAAAGCAATCAGCCCCAGCATTTT	CASSSGQGAEESNQPQHF
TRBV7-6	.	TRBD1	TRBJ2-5	TGTGCCAGCAACGCTAAAACGACAGGGCTGACTCCTCAGCCCCAGTACTTC	CASNAKTTGLTPQPQYF
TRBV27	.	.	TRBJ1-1	TGTGCCAGCAGTTACGTCGCGGACACTGAAGCTTTCTTT	CASSYVADTEAFF
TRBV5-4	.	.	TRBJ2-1	TGTGCCAGCAGCTTGGATGCCCCTGGGCAGGGCGCATACAATGAGCAGTTCTTC	CASSLDAPGQGAYNEQFF
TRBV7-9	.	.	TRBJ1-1	TGTGCCAGCAGCTCCGGACACCAGAACACTGAAGCTTTCTTT	CASSSGHQNTEAFF
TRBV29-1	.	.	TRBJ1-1	TGCAGCGTTGAAGGCGCGGGCAGGCCGCGAGCTTTCTTT	CSVEGAGRPRAFF
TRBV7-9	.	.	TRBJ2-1	TGTGCCAGCAGCTTAGTTCTCCGTTCGAATGAGCAGTTCTTC	CASSLVLRSNEQFF
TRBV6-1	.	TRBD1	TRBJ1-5	TGTGCCAGCAGTGATGGCAGAGGGGGCCCTTATCAGCCCCAGCATTTT	CASSDGRGGPYQPQHF
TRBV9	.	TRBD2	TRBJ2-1	TGTGCCAGCAGCGTAGCTGTCGGACTAGCGGGCCCCAATGAGCAGTTCTTC	CASSVAVGLAGPNEQFF
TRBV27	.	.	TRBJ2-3	TGTGCCAGCAGTTTATCAGAGGGCGGGAGCACAGATACGCAGTATTTT	CASSLSEGGSTDTQYF
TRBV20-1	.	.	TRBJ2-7	TGCAGTGCTAGGTCCAATTACGAGCAGTACTTC	CSARSNYEQYF
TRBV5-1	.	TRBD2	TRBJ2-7	TGCGCCAGCAGCTCGCGTCGGGGTCTCCAGCGGGAGGCGTACGAGCAGTACTTC	CASSSRRGLQREAYEQYF
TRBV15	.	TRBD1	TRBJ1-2	TGTGCCACCAGCAGGGGGACAGGGATAGGGTATGGCTACACCTTC	CATSRGTGIGYGYTF
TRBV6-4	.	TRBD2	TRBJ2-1	TGTGCCAGCAGTGACCCACCCGGGACTAGACGGAGCTCCTACAATGAGCAGTTCTTC	CASSDPPGTRRSSYNEQFF
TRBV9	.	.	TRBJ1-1	TGTGCCAGCAGCGGAGAGAACACTGAAGCTTTCTTT	CASSGENTEAFF
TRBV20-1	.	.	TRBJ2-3	TGCAGTGCTCGACGGGCAGATACGCAGTATTTT	CSARRADTQYF
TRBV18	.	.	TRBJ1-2	TGTGCCAGCTCACCTAACAGGGACCTTGATGGCTACACCTTC	CASSPNRDLDGYTF
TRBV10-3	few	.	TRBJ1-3	TGTGCCATCAGTCCCACAGGGCCTGGAAACACCATATATTTT	CAISPTGPGNTIYF
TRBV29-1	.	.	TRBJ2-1	TGCAGCGTTGAGAAGGATTTGGACAAGCAGTTCTTC	CSVEKDLDKQFF
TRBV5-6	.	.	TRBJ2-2	TGTGCCAGCAGCTTTGGAGAAAACACCGGGGAGCTGTTTTTT	CASSFGENTGELFF
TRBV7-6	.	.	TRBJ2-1	TGTGCCAGCAGCCTCGGAGTTTGGCGCTCCTACAATGAGCAGTTCTTC	CASSLGVWRSYNEQFF
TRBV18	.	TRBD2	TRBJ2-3	TGTGCCAGCTCACCACTTTTGCTAGCGGGAGAGCAGACAGATACGCAGTATTTT	CASSPLLLAGEQTDTQYF
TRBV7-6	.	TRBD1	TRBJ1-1	TGTGCCAGCATCAAACAGGGGCACACTGAAGCTTTCTTT	CASIKQGHTEAFF
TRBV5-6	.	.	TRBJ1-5	TGTGCCAGCAGCTTGGCAGGGTATAGCAATCAGCCCCAGCATTTT	CASSLAGYSNQPQHF
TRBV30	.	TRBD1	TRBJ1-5	TGTGCCTGGGACAGGGGGCAGAGCAATCAGCCCCAGCATTTT	CAWDRGQSNQPQHF
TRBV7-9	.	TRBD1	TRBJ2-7	TGTGCCAGCAGTTCCGGGACAGGGGCCTACGAGCAGTACTTC	CASSSGTGAYEQYF
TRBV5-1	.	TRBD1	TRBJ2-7	TGCGCCAGCAGCTTGACCGGGACAGGGCCCTACGAGCAGTACTTC	CASSLTGTGPYEQYF
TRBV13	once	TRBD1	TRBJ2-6	TGTGCCAGCAGCTTCGGGACAGGGGGCTCTGGGGCCAACGTCCTGACTTTC	CASSFGTGGSGANVLTF
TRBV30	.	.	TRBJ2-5	TGTGCCTGGAGTCTGAGAGAGACCCAGTACTTC	CAWSLRETQYF
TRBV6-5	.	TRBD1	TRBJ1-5	TGTGCCAGCAGTTACGCCGGGACAGGGCTTTGGTCCCAGCATTTT	CASSYAGTGLWSQHF
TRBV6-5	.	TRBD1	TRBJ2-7	TGTGCCAGCAGTTACTCTCACGGGACAGCCTACGAGCAGTACTTC	CASSYSHGTAYEQYF
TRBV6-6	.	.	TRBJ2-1	TGTGCCAGCAGTAGGGAACCGGGACTTGATTACAATGAGCAGTTCTTC	CASSREPGLDYNEQFF
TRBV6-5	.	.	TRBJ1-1	TGTGCCAGCAAACGGGGGATGAACACTGAAGCTTTCTTT	CASKRGMNTEAFF
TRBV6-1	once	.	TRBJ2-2	TGTGCCAGCAGTGAAGCGCTAGAGGCCCTCACCGGGGAGCTGTTTTTT	CASSEALEALTGELFF
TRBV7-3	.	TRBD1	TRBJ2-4	TGTGCCAGCAGCTTAACCGCCGTTAGGGGGCCCCAAAACATTCAGTACTTC	CASSLTAVRGPQNIQYF
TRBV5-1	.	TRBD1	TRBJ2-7	TGCGCCAGCAGCTTGGGGACAGGGGGTTACGAGCAGTACTTC	CASSLGTGGYEQYF
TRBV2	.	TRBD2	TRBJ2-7	TGTGCCAGCAGTGGGACTAGCGGGGGGCTCTACGAGCAGTACTTC	CASSGTSGGLYEQYF
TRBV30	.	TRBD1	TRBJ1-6	TGTGCCTGGAGTACCGGACAGGGGGCAGCTTTAAGGAATTCACCCCTCCACTTT	CAWSTGQGAALRNSPLHF
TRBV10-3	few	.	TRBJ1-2	TGTGCCATCACGACAGCCCCTAACTATGGCTACACCTTC	CAITTAPNYGYTF
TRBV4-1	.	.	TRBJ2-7	TGCGCCAGCAGCCAAGAGGAGTACGAGCAGTACTTC	CASSQEEYEQYF
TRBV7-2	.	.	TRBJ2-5	TGTGCCAGCAGCTTAGGGGGCCCAGAGACCCAGTACTTC	CASSLGGPETQYF
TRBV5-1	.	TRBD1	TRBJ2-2	TGCGCCAGCAGCCAAGACAGGGGCAGCACCGGGGAGCTGTTTTTT	CASSQDRGSTGELFF
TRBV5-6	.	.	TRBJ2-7	TGTGCCAGCAGCCCGGCGGCTCAAAGTGGCTACGAGCAGTACTTC	CASSPAAQSGYEQYF
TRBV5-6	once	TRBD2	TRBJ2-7	TGTGCCAGCAGCCGATGGACAGGGACTAGCGAAACCTACGAGCAGTACTTC	CASSRWTGTSETYEQYF
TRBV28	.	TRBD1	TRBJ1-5	TGTGCCAGCAGCGTACAGGGGGCGGGTCAGCCCCAGCATTTT	CASSVQGAGQPQHF
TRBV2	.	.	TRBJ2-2	TGTGCCAGCAGTGAGACACCTTTGGGAGTCGGGGAGCTGTTTTTT	CASSETPLGVGELFF
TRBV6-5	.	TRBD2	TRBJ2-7	TGTGCCAGCAGTTACCCCGGACTAGCGTCCCACGAGCAGTACTTC	CASSYPGLASHEQYF
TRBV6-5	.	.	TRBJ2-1	TGTGCCAGCAGTTACTCGGCGGGGAGGATCTACAATGAGCAGTTCTTC	CASSYSAGRIYNEQFF
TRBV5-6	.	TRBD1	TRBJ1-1	TGTGCCAGCAGCTTAAGGGGACAGCCAAAAGACGCTTTCTTT	CASSLRGQPKDAFF
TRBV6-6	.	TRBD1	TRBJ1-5	TGTGCCAGCAGTTTCCCGGACAGGAGGAGCAATCAGCCCCAGCATTTT	CASSFPDRRSNQPQHF
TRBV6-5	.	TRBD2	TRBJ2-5	TGTGCCAGCAGTTACTCGTCGGGGGGGCGGGAGACCCAGTACTTC	CASSYSSGGRETQYF